These 10 T cell receptor beta chains were sequenced from one sample in a study of T-cell reconstitution after alpha-beta-depleted transplantation in children. For TCRbeta, the library was prepared with unique molecular identifiers. TCRdb recomputed calls from the PCR reads with MiXCR, one row per CDR3 protein. The sample has a few hundred thousand distinct CDR3 sequences; roughly 25% are singletons. This sample comprised PBMCs, mostly from graft donor cells, obtained 360 days after TCRalphabeta/CD19-depleted stem cell transplant. The receptors stem from a female patient between 2 and 10 years old who had a stem cell transplant for congenital amegakaryocytic thrombocytopenia, so the T cells may come from the graft donor.

The V gene is TRBV20-1, the J gene TRBJ1-1, with unresolved D. Germline assignment: CDR1 DFQATT and CDR2 SNEGSKA (reference sequence). The CDR3 spans 14 residues. Between the trimmed V and J ends, which lost 0 bases and 5 bases, there was a span of 13 bases. Here the CDR3 reads CSARDYGLWTEAFF. CDR3 coding DNA: TGCAGTGCTAGAGATTATGGGCTGTGGACTGAAGCTTTCTTT.

This clonotype was counted ten times or more. The chain carries TRBV5-1 and TRBJ2-1; 13 positions agree with TRBD2. The germline gives CDR1 SGHRS, CDR2 YFSETQ. V shed 0 bases, J shed 6 bases, and the junction held 3 bases outside the gene matches. The CDR3 contains 16 residues. CDR3 region: CASSLVLAGGLNEQFF. The CDR3 DNA is TGCGCCAGCAGCTTGGTACTAGCGGGGGGGCTCAATGAGCAGTTCTTC.

This clonotype was recorded a few times. The J gene is TRBJ2-1, the V gene TRBV12-3 or TRBV12-4, with D possibly TRBD2 on 5 matching bases. V was pared by 6 bases and J by 6 bases, with 9 bases between. The CDR3 length is 12 residues. CDR3 sequence reads: CASRRLINEQFF. The CDR3 bases are TGTGCCAGCAGACGACTAATCAATGAGCAGTTCTTC.

This clonotype was found once. The chain links TRBV5-1 to TRBJ2-3, with D hard to call. This CDR3 contains 16 residues. V was shortened by 0 bases and J by 0 bases, with 11 bases between the two germline ends. Germline CDR1 reads SGHRS; CDR2 reads YFSETQ. DNA of the CDR3: TGCGCCAGCAGCTTGGCCGCAGAACCTAGCACAGATACGCAGTATTTT. It encodes CASSLAAEPSTDTQYF.

This clonotype was detected a few times. The CDR3: CSATVAGDEQYF. The CDR3 coding sequence is TGCAGCGCCACCGTTGCAGGGGACGAGCAGTACTTC. The chain carries TRBV29-1 and TRBJ2-7; maybe TRBD1 (6 bases). Trimming left V 7 bases short and J 5 bases short, with 15 bases between. There are 12 residues in the CDR3. The V gene's germline CDR1 is SQVTM and CDR2 ANQGSEA.

The chain is built from TRBV6-4 and TRBJ2-1; 10 nucleotides line up with TRBD1. CDR1 is MRHNA, CDR2 SNTAGT, per germline. The J segment lost 1 base and the V segment lost 6 bases, leaving 24 bases of the junction unmatched. This CDR3 is 22 amino acids long. Here the CDR3 reads CASRTYRDRGQSGTTSYNEQFF. CDR3 DNA sequence: TGTGCCAGCAGGACATACCGGGACAGGGGTCAGAGCGGGACCACTTCCTACAATGAGCAGTTCTTC.

This clonotype was observed a few times. The rearrangement links TRBV24-1 to TRBJ2-3; no reliable D call. V was cut by 4 bases and J by 4 bases, with 8 bases left in between. Per the germline V gene, CDR1 is KGHDR and CDR2 is SFDVKD. The CDR3 has 13 residues. The CDR3, as DNA: TGTGCCACCAGTGACTCCCACGCAGATACGCAGTATTTT. The encoded protein is CATSDSHADTQYF.

The chain carries TRBV20-1 and TRBJ2-1; the D gene is possibly TRBD2 (6 bases). CDR3 length: 14 residues. CDR1 is DFQATT and CDR2 is SNEGSKA in the germline V gene (reference sequence). The germline V and J ends were trimmed by 4 bases and 2 bases, with 12 bases remaining between them. The CDR3 bases are TGCAGTGCTATTACGGGAGACGCCTACAATGAGCAGTTCTTC. Protein product: CSAITGDAYNEQFF.

V gene TRBV20-1 combines with J gene TRBJ1-4; D gene ambiguous. The CDR3 spans 13 residues. Germline lookup yields CDR1 DFQATT and CDR2 SNEGSKA (reference sequence). Trimming left V 3 bases short and J 4 bases short, with 9 bases between. This CDR3 is CSARRGLNEKLFF. In nucleotides, the CDR3 is TGCAGTGCTAGGCGGGGTCTTAATGAAAAACTGTTTTTT.

V gene TRBV3-1 combines with J gene TRBJ1-3, with a possible D match to TRBD1 (5 bases). The V gene's germline CDR1 is LGHDT and CDR2 YNNKEL (reference sequence). V lost 0 bases to trimming and J lost 11 bases, with 11 bases between them. The CDR3 spans 13 residues. The CDR3 sequence is CASSQDPRGAIYF. CDR3 bases: TGTGCCAGCAGCCAAGACCCGCGGGGGGCCATATATTTT. Based on the CDR3 plus reference TRBV3-1 and TRBJ1-3, the full variable domain is DTAVSQTPKYLVTQMGNDKSIKCEQNLGHDTMYWYKQDSKKFLKIMFSYNNKELIINETVPNRFSPKSPDKAHLNLHINSLELGDSAVYFCASSQDPRGAIYFGEGSWLTVV.